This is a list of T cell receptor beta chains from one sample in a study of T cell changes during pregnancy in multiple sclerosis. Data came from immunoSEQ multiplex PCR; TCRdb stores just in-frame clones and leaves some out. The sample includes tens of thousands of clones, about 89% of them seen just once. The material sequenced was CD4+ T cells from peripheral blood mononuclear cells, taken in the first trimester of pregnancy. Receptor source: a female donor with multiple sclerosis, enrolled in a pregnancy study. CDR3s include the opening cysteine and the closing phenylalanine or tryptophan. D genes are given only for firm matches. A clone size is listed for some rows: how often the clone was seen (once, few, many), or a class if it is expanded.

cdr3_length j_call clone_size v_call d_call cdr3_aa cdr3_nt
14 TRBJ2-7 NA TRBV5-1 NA CASSSGFGSYEQYF TGCGCCAGCAGCTCAGGATTCGGCTCCTACGAGCAGTACTTC
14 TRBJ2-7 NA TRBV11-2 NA CASSRAGTSYEQYF TGTGCCAGCAGCCGCGCGGGCACCTCCTACGAGCAGTACTTC
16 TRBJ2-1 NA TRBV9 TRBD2 CASSVGASGRQLDQFF TGTGCCAGCAGCGTAGGAGCTAGCGGGAGACAATTGGATCAGTTCTTC
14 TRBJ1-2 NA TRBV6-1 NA CASSDRYRSYGYTF TGTGCCAGCAGTGATCGGTACAGGTCGTATGGCTACACCTTC
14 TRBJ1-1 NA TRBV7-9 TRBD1 CASSLDRGNTEAFF TGTGCCAGCAGCTTAGACAGGGGGAACACTGAAGCTTTCTTT
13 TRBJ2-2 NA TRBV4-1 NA CASSLGEAGELFF TGCGCCAGCAGCCTTGGGGAGGCCGGGGAGCTGTTTTTT
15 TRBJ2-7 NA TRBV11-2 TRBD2 CASSSRTSGSEEQYF TGTGCCAGCAGCTCACGGACTAGCGGGAGTGAAGAGCAGTACTTC
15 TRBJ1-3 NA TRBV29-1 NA CSVERGGLGGNTIYF TGCAGCGTTGAGAGGGGGGGTTTAGGGGGAAACACCATATATTTT
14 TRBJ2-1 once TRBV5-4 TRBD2 CASSLGAGDLGQFF TGTGCCAGCAGCTTGGGAGCGGGGGACCTCGGGCAGTTCTTC
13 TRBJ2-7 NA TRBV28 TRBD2 CASTGGSSYEQYF TGTGCCAGCACGGGCGGGAGCTCCTACGAGCAGTACTTC
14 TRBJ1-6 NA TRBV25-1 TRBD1 CASSAGTGTSPLHF TGTGCCAGCAGTGCCGGGACAGGGACTTCACCCCTCCACTTT
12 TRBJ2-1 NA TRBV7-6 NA CASSLLAYEQFF TGTGCCAGCAGCTTACTAGCTTATGAGCAGTTCTTC
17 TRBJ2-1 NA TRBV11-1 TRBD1 CASSPKGQGRSYNEQFF TGTGCCAGCAGCCCTAAGGGACAGGGGAGATCCTACAATGAGCAGTTCTTC
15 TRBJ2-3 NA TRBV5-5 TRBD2 CASSLTGGLPDTQYF TGTGCCAGCAGCTTGACGGGGGGTCTCCCAGATACGCAGTATTTT
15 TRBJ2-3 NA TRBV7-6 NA CASTTSGFSTDTQYF TGTGCCAGCACAACCTCGGGGTTCAGCACAGATACGCAGTATTTT
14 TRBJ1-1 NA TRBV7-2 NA CASSLVTGGQPAFF TGTGCCAGCAGCTTAGTGACGGGGGGCCAGCCGGCTTTCTTT
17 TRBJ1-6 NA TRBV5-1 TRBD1 CASSLGQGAINNSPLHF TGCGCCAGCAGTTTGGGACAGGGGGCGATCAATAATTCACCCCTCCACTTT
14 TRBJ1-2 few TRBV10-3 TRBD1 CAISDPGGDYGYTF TGTGCCATCAGTGACCCAGGGGGCGACTATGGCTACACCTTC
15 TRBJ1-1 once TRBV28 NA CASSLWESLNTEAFF TGTGCCAGCAGTTTATGGGAGAGTTTGAACACTGAAGCTTTCTTT
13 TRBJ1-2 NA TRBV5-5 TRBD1 CASSADRAHGYTF TGTGCCAGCAGCGCCGACAGGGCTCATGGCTACACCTTC
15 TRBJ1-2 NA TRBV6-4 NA CASSLTGTGDYGYTF TGTGCCAGCAGCCTCACCGGGACGGGGGACTATGGCTACACCTTC
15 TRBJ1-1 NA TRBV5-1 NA CASSLAGRSNTEAFF TGCGCCAGCAGCTTGGCCGGGAGAAGCAACACTGAAGCTTTCTTT
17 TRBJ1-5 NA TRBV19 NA CASSIRGGGAGNQPQHF TGTGCCAGTAGTATAAGAGGAGGGGGGGCCGGCAATCAGCCCCAGCATTTT
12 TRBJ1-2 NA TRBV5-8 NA CASNQVWGGYTF TGTGCCAGCAATCAGGTGTGGGGCGGCTACACCTTC
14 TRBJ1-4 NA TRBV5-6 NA CASSPRSRGEKLFF TGTGCCAGCAGCCCCAGAAGCAGGGGAGAAAAACTGTTTTTT
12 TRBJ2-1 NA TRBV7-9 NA CASSLTSYEQFF TGTGCCAGCAGCCTTACTAGCTATGAGCAGTTCTTC
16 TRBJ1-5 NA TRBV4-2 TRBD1 CASSQALRDSGQPQHF TGTGCCAGCAGCCAAGCATTACGGGACAGTGGTCAGCCCCAGCATTTT
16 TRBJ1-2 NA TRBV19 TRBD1 CASSIVGTGSVYGYTF TGTGCCAGTAGTATAGTCGGGACAGGTTCAGTCTATGGCTACACCTTC
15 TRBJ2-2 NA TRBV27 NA CASSFRRGSTGELFF TGTGCCAGCAGTTTTAGGCGGGGTAGCACCGGGGAGCTGTTTTTT
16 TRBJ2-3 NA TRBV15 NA CATSRATKGSTDTQYF TGTGCCACCAGCAGAGCTACTAAGGGGAGCACAGATACGCAGTATTTT
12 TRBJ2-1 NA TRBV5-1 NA CASSFGLDEQFF TGCGCCAGCAGCTTTGGGCTTGACGAGCAGTTCTTC
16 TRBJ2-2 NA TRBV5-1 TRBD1 CASGVIQGAGTGELFF TGCGCCAGTGGGGTGATTCAGGGGGCTGGCACCGGGGAGCTGTTTTTT
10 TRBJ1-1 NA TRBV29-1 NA CSATRGEAFF TGCAGCGCCACTCGAGGGGAAGCTTTCTTT
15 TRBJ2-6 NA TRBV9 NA CASSVRNSGANVLTF TGTGCCAGCAGCGTGCGGAACTCTGGGGCCAACGTCCTGACTTTC
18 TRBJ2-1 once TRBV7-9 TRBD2 CASSSLMRLAGNNNEQFF TGTGCCAGCAGCTCACTAATGAGACTAGCGGGGAACAACAATGAGCAGTTCTTC
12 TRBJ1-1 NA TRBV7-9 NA CASRGRDREAFF TGTGCCAGCCGCGGCCGAGACAGGGAAGCTTTCTTT
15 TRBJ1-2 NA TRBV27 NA CASSLSGGKDYGYTF TGTGCCAGCAGTTTATCGGGGGGTAAGGACTATGGCTACACCTTC
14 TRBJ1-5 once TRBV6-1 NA CASIRLNSNQPQHF TGTGCCAGCATCCGACTGAATAGCAATCAGCCCCAGCATTTT
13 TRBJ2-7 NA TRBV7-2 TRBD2 CASSLAGLAEQYF TGTGCCAGCAGCTTAGCAGGACTAGCAGAGCAGTACTTC
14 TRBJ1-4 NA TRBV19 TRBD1 CASSRDRGNEKLFF TGTGCCAGTAGCCGGGACAGGGGTAATGAAAAACTGTTTTTT
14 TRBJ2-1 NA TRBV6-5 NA CASSQRSSYNEQFF TGTGCCAGCAGCCAGAGGAGCTCCTACAATGAGCAGTTCTTC
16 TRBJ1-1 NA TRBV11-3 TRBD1 CASSLVTGQGATEAFF TGTGCCAGCAGCTTAGTCACAGGACAGGGGGCGACTGAAGCTTTCTTT
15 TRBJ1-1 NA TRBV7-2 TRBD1 CASSSRQGQNTEAFF TGTGCCAGCAGCTCTAGACAGGGCCAAAACACTGAAGCTTTCTTT